A single sample is the source of the 26 T cell receptor beta chains below, sequenced in a study of blood T cell repertoires in COVID-19. Generated by immunoSEQ multiplex PCR, the TCRdb table keeps only in-frame clones and is missing some. Among 220,000 or so clones listed, 84% were seen once. The sample comprised PBMCs or T cells enriched from blood (not recorded which). The receptors were sampled from a woman aged 40 to 50 who had recovered from COVID-19.

V usage is TRBV7-2 and J usage is TRBJ2-7, with D possibly TRBD2 on 5 matching bases. This CDR3 spans 13 amino acids. From germline, CDR1 is SGHTA and CDR2 FQGNSA. V lost 3 bases to trimming and J lost 3 bases, with 9 bases between them. The CDR3 reads CASSLYRGYEQYF. CDR3 sequence (DNA): TGTGCCAGCAGCTTGTATCGGGGCTACGAGCAGTACTTC.

This clone showed up just once. The CDR3 here is CASSLRAGVNSPLHF. In DNA form, the CDR3 reads TGTGCCAGCAGCTTAAGGGCAGGGGTCAATTCACCCCTCCACTTT. The chain employs TRBV13 and TRBJ1-6; a weak D match, TRBD1 (6 bases). The germline gives CDR1 PRHDT, CDR2 FYEKMQ (reference sequence). Trimming stripped 2 bases from V and 7 bases from J, with 12 bases between. The CDR3 spans 15 residues.

CDR3 amino acids: CASSLQGKDTDTQYF. For the CDR3, the DNA is TGCGCCAGCAGTCTACAGGGGAAGGACACAGATACGCAGTATTTT. The chain is built from TRBV10-2 and TRBJ2-3, with 7 bases fitting TRBD1. CDR3 length: 15 amino acids. CDR1 is WSHSY and CDR2 is SAAADI in the germline V gene. Germline trimming cut 5 bases from V and 2 bases from J; bases unmatched to any gene: 7.

V is TRBV28 and J is TRBJ1-3, with 7 positions matching TRBD1. The germline V gene encodes CDR1 MDHEN and CDR2 SYDVKM. The CDR3 extends over 16 amino acids. V lost 5 bases to trimming and J lost 0 bases; unmatched junction nucleotides: 7. CDR3 sequence reads: CASSPTGIYSGNTIYF. The CDR3 DNA reads TGTGCCAGCAGTCCGACAGGGATATACTCTGGAAACACCATATATTTT. The entire variable domain, with the rest obtained from reference TRBV28 and TRBJ1-3, is as follows: DVKVTQSSRYLVKRTGEKVFLECVQDMDHENMFWYRQDPGLGLRLIYFSYDVKMKEKGDIPEGYSVSREKKERFSLILESASTNQTSMYLCASSPTGIYSGNTIYFGEGSWLTVV.

V and J are TRBV21-1 and TRBJ2-1; TRBD2, the table's D call, was not compared with the DNA. TRBV21-1 is reported as a pseudogene. The CDR3 is 17 residues long. This CDR3 is CASSKGERVRRHNEQFF. The CDR3 region has the DNA TGTGCCAGCAGCAAAGGAGAGCGGGTACGGCGCCACAATGAGCAGTTCTTC.

This clone came up once. The gene calls are TRBV6-5 and TRBJ1-3; perhaps TRBD1 as D (6 bases). Germline CDR1 is MNHEY and CDR2 is SVGAGI. The CDR3 extends over 15 amino acids. Trimming left V 6 bases short and J 0 bases short, with 12 bases between. CDR3 nucleotides: TGTGCCAGCAGGACGGACAGTTTCTCTGGAAACACCATATATTTT. It encodes CASRTDSFSGNTIYF.

The chain employs TRBV6-4 and TRBJ1-2; no reliable D call. Germline CDR1 and CDR2: MRHNA and SNTAGT. The V end lost 0 bases, the J end lost 10 bases, and 15 bases lay between the germline ends. The CDR3 spans 14 residues. CDR3: CASSDSNTAAPYTF. The CDR3 coding sequence is TGTGCCAGCAGTGACTCGAACACAGCGGCCCCCTACACCTTC.

The CDR3 here is CASGPRTGNEQFF. CDR3 nucleotide sequence: TGTGCCAGCGGTCCTCGGACAGGGAATGAGCAGTTCTTC. V gene TRBV27 combines with J gene TRBJ2-1; 8 positions agree with TRBD1. Trimming cost V 8 bases and J 7 bases; bases outside gene matches: 7. Germline lookup yields CDR1 MNHEY and CDR2 SMNVEV (reference sequence). The CDR3 totals 13 residues.

This chain uses TRBV7-8 with TRBJ1-6, with D tentatively TRBD1 (6 bases). This CDR3 is 16 amino acids long. Trimming pared 5 bases from V and 8 bases from J, leaving 19 bases between. CDR1 and CDR2 (germline): SGHVS, FQNEAQ. The CDR3 DNA reads as TGTGCCAGCAGCCTACTCGGTGGGACAATAGATTCACCCCTCCACTTT. It yields the protein CASSLLGGTIDSPLHF. The variable domain in full, with the rest retrieved from reference TRBV7-8 and TRBJ1-6, is GAGVSQSPRYKVAKRGQDVALRCDPISGHVSLFWYQQALGQGPEFLTYFQNEAQLDKSGLPSDRFFAERPEGSVSTLKIQRTQQEDSAVYLCASSLLGGTIDSPLHFGNGTRLTVT.

The genes are TRBV4-1 and TRBJ2-1; D gene unclear. Trimming removed 1 base from V and 5 bases from J, with 12 bases in between. The CDR3 runs 15 residues. Germline V gives CDR1 MGHRA, CDR2 YSYEKL. CDR3 sequence (DNA): TGCGCCAGCAGCCAAGCCCCTTTGAGGAACAATGAGCAGTTCTTC. It translates to CASSQAPLRNNEQFF.

The rearrangement uses TRBV28 and TRBJ2-7; 10 nucleotides line up with TRBD1. V was pared by 3 bases and J by 7 bases, with 3 bases of the junction left unmatched. The CDR3 extends over 13 amino acids. The germline V gene has CDR1 MDHEN and CDR2 SYDVKM. The CDR3 coding sequence is TGTGCCAGCAGTTTGGGACAGGGGCGGGAGCAGTACGTC. Its translation: CASSLGQGREQYV.

This sequence joins TRBV27 and TRBJ1-5, with D hard to call. V gave up 8 bases and J gave up 0 bases, with 8 bases separating them. The CDR3 is made up of 13 amino acids. CDR1 is MNHEY and CDR2 is SMNVEV in the germline V gene (reference sequence). CDR3 region: CASGSYSNQPQHF. The CDR3 nucleotides are TGTGCCAGCGGTTCCTATAGCAATCAGCCCCAGCATTTT.

This clone was found a few times. CDR3 sequence: CASRDRTGSEKLFF. CDR3 bases: TGTGCCAGCAGAGATCGGACTGGGAGCGAAAAACTGTTTTTT. This chain connects TRBV2 to TRBJ1-4; D gene uncertain. CDR1 is SNHLY and CDR2 is FYNNEI in the germline V gene. CDR3 length: 14 residues. The V gene lost 6 bases and the J gene lost 8 bases, with 16 bases spanning the gap.

The CDR3 DNA follows: TGTGCCAGCAGAGACTTGACAGGGGACGAGCCTAATGAAAAACTGTTTTTT. Translated, it gives CASRDLTGDEPNEKLFF. The rearrangement uses TRBV2 and TRBJ1-4; 8 bases are shared with TRBD1. Germline V lookup: CDR1 SNHLY, CDR2 FYNNEI. The CDR3 totals 17 residues. V lost 6 bases, J lost 3 bases, and 12 bases stayed unmatched.

This chain joins TRBV5-4 and TRBJ1-1; TRBD1 might be the D (5 bases). The CDR3 is 14 amino acids. The V end lost 4 bases, the J end lost 3 bases, and 13 bases lay between the germline ends. CDR1 is SGHNT and CDR2 is YYREEE in the germline V gene (reference sequence). The CDR3 sequence is CASSAADTDTEAFF. CDR3 coding DNA: TGTGCCAGCAGCGCCGCGGACACAGACACTGAAGCTTTCTTT.

This clone was detected once. This chain uses TRBV5-5 with TRBJ1-2, with D possibly matching TRBD1 (5 bases). The V end was cut by 4 bases, the J end by 2 bases, with 15 bases between. The germline CDR1 and CDR2 sequences are SGHKS and YYEKEE (reference sequence). The CDR3 totals 15 residues. The DNA of the CDR3 is TGTGCCAGCAGCCCCGCTTGGGGCGAGAACTATGGCTACACCTTC. It specifies CASSPAWGENYGYTF.

The V call is TRBV18, the J call TRBJ2-7; tentatively, D is TRBD2 (5 bases). The CDR3 sequence is 13 residues long. Germline V lookup: CDR1 KGHSH, CDR2 LQKENI. V was shortened by 2 bases and J by 2 bases, with 7 bases between the two germline ends. The DNA for the CDR3 is TGTGCCAGCTCACCAGGGAGCACCTACGAGCAGTACTTC. This translates into CASSPGSTYEQYF.

The gene calls are TRBV5-1 and TRBJ2-5, with TRBD2 identical over 8 bases. CDR1 is SGHRS and CDR2 is YFSETQ in the germline V gene. V lost 5 bases and J lost 5; bases outside the gene matches: 17. The CDR3 totals 17 residues. The CDR3 sequence: CASRHLGREGLAETQYF. Written as DNA, the CDR3 is TGCGCCAGCAGACATTTGGGCCGGGAGGGCCTCGCGGAGACCCAGTACTTC. Variable domain in full (rest from reference TRBV5-1 and TRBJ2-5): KAGVTQTPRYLIKTRGQQVTLSCSPISGHRSVSWYQQTPGQGLQFLFEYFSETQRNKGNFPGRFSGRQFSNSRSEMNVSTLELGDSALYLCASRHLGREGLAETQYFGPGTRLLVL.

In this sample, this clone turned up once. The chain recombines TRBV30 with TRBJ1-1; tentative D call: TRBD1 (5 bases). The length of the CDR3 is 13 residues. The V end was cut by 4 bases, the J end by 0 bases, with 9 bases between. CDR1 is GTSNPN and CDR2 is SVGIG in the germline V gene (reference sequence). The CDR3 sequence is CAWNQGMNTEAFF. The CDR3 DNA sequence: TGTGCCTGGAATCAGGGAATGAACACTGAAGCTTTCTTT. Combining the CDR3 with reference TRBV30 and TRBJ1-1 gives the whole variable domain SQTIHQWPATLVQPVGSPLSLECTVEGTSNPNLYWYRQAAGRGLQLLFYSVGIGQISSEVPQNLSASRPQDRQFILSSKKLLLSDSGFYLCAWNQGMNTEAFFGQGTRLTVV.

The chain employs TRBV28 and TRBJ2-7; tentative D call: TRBD2 (6 bases). The CDR3 length is 15 residues. Trimming took off 2 bases at V and 6 bases at J, with 17 bases between the two ends. In germline, CDR1 is MDHEN, CDR2 SYDVKM. DNA for the CDR3: TGTGCCAGCAGTTTAGGGGCCCCCGGAGGGATCGAGCAGTACTTC. This gives the protein CASSLGAPGGIEQYF.

The gene calls are TRBV3-1 (or the pseudogene TRBV3-2) and TRBJ2-1, with TRBD2 matching over 9 bases. The CDR3 totals 17 residues. The germline V gene encodes CDR1 LGHDT and CDR2 YNNKEL (reference sequence). V was pared by 4 bases and J by 8 bases, with 15 bases of the junction left unmatched. CDR3 protein: CASSLLKRAGGADEQFF. CDR3 DNA: TGTGCCAGCAGCCTCCTCAAACGAGCGGGAGGAGCGGATGAGCAGTTCTTC.

This chain uses TRBV27 with TRBJ2-7; the match to TRBD2 covers 11 bases. CDR3 length equals 18 residues. Losses at the gene ends were 2 bases for V and 0 bases for J; bases not matched to a gene: 9. Germline values: CDR1 MNHEY, CDR2 SMNVEV (reference sequence). The CDR3 DNA is TGTGCCAGCAGTTTACAACTAGCGGGAGCTACAAGCTCCTACGAGCAGTACTTC. It encodes CASSLQLAGATSSYEQYF.

V is TRBV5-1 and J is TRBJ1-2, with a weak D call TRBD1 (5 bases). CDR1 is SGHRS and CDR2 is YFSETQ in the germline V gene. The length of the CDR3 is 15 residues. V was trimmed by 0 bases and J by 8 bases, leaving 17 bases between them. In nucleotides, the CDR3 is TGCGCCAGCAGCTTGGTGGATCCGGGGACTGGGGGCTACACCTTC. Translated: CASSLVDPGTGGYTF.

This chain connects TRBV3-1 (or the pseudogene TRBV3-2) to TRBJ2-5; no clear D. The CDR3 is 13 residues long. Trimming took 2 bases from V and 4 from J, leaving 8 bases between them. The V gene's germline CDR1 is LGHDT and CDR2 YNNKEL (reference sequence). In DNA form, the CDR3 reads TGTGCCAGCAGCCAACGGTCCTTAGAGACCCAGTACTTC. Encoded protein: CASSQRSLETQYF.

The rearrangement links TRBV5-6 to TRBJ1-6; D gene unclear. The V end lost 3 bases, the J end lost 14 bases, and 24 bases lay between the germline ends. Germline CDR1 reads SGHDT; CDR2 reads YYEEEE. The CDR3 length is 16 residues. CDR3 in DNA: TGTGCCAGCAGCTCAAGGTTCGCGGGGTTAGTTTCGGCCCTCCACTTT. Its translation: CASSSRFAGLVSALHF.

CDR3 protein: CASSLVTSGILYSYEQYF. The CDR3 DNA follows: TGCGCCAGCAGCTTGGTTACTAGCGGGATCCTATATTCCTACGAGCAGTACTTC. The chain carries TRBV5-1 and TRBJ2-7, with 10 bases matching TRBD2. The CDR3 runs 18 residues. Looked up from germline, CDR1 is SGHRS and CDR2 is YFSETQ. V lost 0 bases and J lost 1; bases outside the gene matches: 10.